The 21 T cell receptor beta chains below come from one sample, sequenced in a study of a mutant IDH1 vaccine in newly diagnosed glioma (dated by TCRdb to the early 2020s). Antigens of these TCRs are unknown. The library was obtained by the immunoSEQ multiplex PCR assay. The source is immuneACCESS, and TCRdb retained only in-frame sequences with V and J called. Part of the clones is not carried over; for the studies checked, unresolved V genes explain less than half of this, and the remainder is unexplained. The sample yields tens of thousands of clones; about 81% were counted once. The biggest ten clones account for roughly 5.2% of the sample. What this sample's time point label stands for: week 47, end of study. A 20-mer mutant IDH1 peptide at 300 micrograms in Montanide made up each vaccine dose, which was injected subcutaneously together with topical imiquimod. The sample in question was PBMCs, obtained from a glioma patient whose treatment included an IDH1 peptide vaccine. The receptors come from a man in his forties with glioma.

This clone came up many times. This sequence joins TRBV6-6 and TRBJ1-1; no clear D. Trimming took 3 bases from V and 3 from J, leaving 8 bases between them. The CDR3 covers 13 residues. Germline CDR1 and CDR2: MNHNY and SVGAGI (reference sequence). The CDR3 nucleotides read TGTGCCAGCAGTTATAACAAAGACACTGAAGCTTTCTTT. Translating gives CASSYNKDTEAFF.

J is TRBJ1-6 and V is TRBV7-6; D remains ambiguous. Trimming shortened V by 1 base and J by 8 bases, and 9 bases separated the two germline ends. The CDR3 is 14 amino acids. CDR1 is SGHVS, CDR2 FNYEAQ, per germline. The CDR3: CASSLGPVHSPLHF. CDR3 in DNA: TGTGCCAGCAGCTTAGGACCAGTTCATTCACCCCTCCACTTT.

This clone appeared a few times. The chain joins TRBV28 to TRBJ1-5, with 7 nucleotides matching TRBD1. CDR1 and CDR2 (germline): MDHEN, SYDVKM. With V trimmed by 8 bases and J by 3 bases, 4 bases remained unmatched. The CDR3 spans 13 residues. CDR3 loop: CASGDRANQPQHF. CDR3 coding DNA: TGTGCCAGCGGAGACAGGGCCAATCAGCCCCAGCATTTT.

The chain has TRBV15 and TRBJ2-3; the D is unclear. Germline CDR1 and CDR2: LNHNV and YYDKDF (reference sequence). This CDR3 spans 15 amino acids. V was clipped by 3 bases and J by 5 bases, with 15 bases between them. CDR3 region: CATSSAVGYEDTQYF. The CDR3 DNA is TGTGCCACCAGCAGCGCCGTAGGATATGAAGATACGCAGTATTTT.

The rearrangement joins TRBV7-6 to TRBJ2-5, with 8 bases that match TRBD2. Germline V CDR1 and CDR2: SGHVS, FNYEAQ. The trim removed 6 bases at V and 1 base at J, leaving 1 base unmatched. The CDR3 covers 13 residues. DNA of the CDR3: TGTGCCAGCAGAAGCGGGAGCCAAGAGACCCAGTACTTC. It is translated as CASRSGSQETQYF. Full variable domain (outside the CDR3, taken from reference TRBV7-6 and TRBJ2-5): GAGVSQSPRYKVTKRGQDVALRCDPISGHVSLYWYRQALGQGPEFLTYFNYEAQQDKSGLPNDRFSAERPEGSISTLTIQRTEQRDSAMYRCASRSGSQETQYFGPGTRLLVL.

The chain has TRBV6-5 and TRBJ1-5; no reliable D call. The ends were cut back, 0 bases at V and 0 bases at J, with 6 bases in the middle. CDR3 size: 15 residues. Looked up from germline, CDR1 is MNHEY and CDR2 is SVGAGI. The CDR3 region is CASSYSADSNQPQHF. In DNA form, the CDR3 reads TGTGCCAGCAGTTACTCGGCGGATAGCAATCAGCCCCAGCATTTT.

The V and J genes are TRBV7-9 and TRBJ2-7; D is possibly TRBD1 (5 bases). Germline V gene sequence: CDR1 SEHNR, CDR2 FQNEAQ (reference sequence). The V end was cut by 5 bases, the J end by 0 bases, with 23 bases between. The CDR3 extends over 18 amino acids. CDR3 sequence reads: CASSRRAPTGRSSYEQYF. The CDR3 DNA follows: TGTGCCAGCAGCCGACGGGCCCCAACAGGCCGCAGCTCCTACGAGCAGTACTTC.

The rearrangement uses TRBV19 and TRBJ2-5; D is uncertain. The CDR3 spans 13 residues. Germline V gives CDR1 LNHDA, CDR2 SQIVND (reference sequence). V lost 3 bases and J lost 4, with 9 bases in between. CDR3: CASSMGLGETQYF. The CDR3 DNA is TGTGCCAGTAGTATGGGTCTTGGAGAGACCCAGTACTTC.

A single count supports this clone. The chain employs TRBV11-2 and TRBJ2-5; 8 nucleotides line up with TRBD2. The CDR3 contains 15 residues. The ends lost 5 bases at V and 1 base at J; junction bases unmatched: 6. Germline CDR1 SGHAT, CDR2 FQNNGV. The CDR3 DNA follows: TGTGCCAGCAGCCCGGGGGGGACGTTCCAAGAGACCCAGTACTTC. Translation gives CASSPGGTFQETQYF.

This sequence joins TRBV7-3 and TRBJ2-1, with a tentative D call TRBD2 (6 bases). Germline V gene data show CDR1 as SGHTA and CDR2 as FQGTGA. The V end was cut by 4 bases, the J end by 8 bases, with 18 bases between. The CDR3 contains 15 residues. The CDR3 coding sequence is TGTGCCAGCAGCTCTCAGCCTCGGACTATTGATGAGCAGTTCTTC. Translation gives CASSSQPRTIDEQFF. Drawing the rest from reference TRBV7-3 and TRBJ2-1, the complete variable domain is GAGVSQTPSNKVTEKGKYVELRCDPISGHTALYWYRQSLGQGPEFLIYFQGTGAADDSGLPNDRFFAVRPEGSVSTLKIQRTERGDSAVYLCASSSQPRTIDEQFFGPGTRLTVL.

The rearrangement uses TRBV6-5 and TRBJ1-2; D is undetermined. CDR1 is MNHEY, CDR2 SVGAGI, per germline. Trimming took 0 bases from V and 4 from J, leaving 9 bases between them. This CDR3 contains 14 residues. CDR3 DNA sequence: TGTGCCAGCAGTTACTCGAAGGTTAGCTATGGCTACACCTTC. Translation: CASSYSKVSYGYTF.

This chain connects TRBV7-9 to TRBJ1-4, with TRBD1 identical over 7 bases. The CDR3 loop spans 13 amino acids. Unmatched junction bases numbered 14, after V lost 5 bases and J lost 17 bases. The germline V gene has CDR1 SEHNR and CDR2 FQNEAQ (reference sequence). CDR3 sequence: CASSQNRGLTSFF. CDR3 nucleotides: TGTGCCAGCAGCCAGAACAGGGGCCTGACTAGTTTTTTT.

This chain joins TRBV6-5 and TRBJ2-5, with a possible D match to TRBD2 (6 bases). Trimming cost V 7 bases and J 3 bases, with 18 bases left between them. This CDR3 region has 15 residues. Per the germline V gene, CDR1 is MNHEY and CDR2 is SVGAGI. CDR3 sequence (DNA): TGTGCCAGCACCAAGGAGGGGAGAGGAGAAGAGACCCAGTACTTC. This encodes CASTKEGRGEETQYF.

This clone came up once. This chain uses TRBV7-2 with TRBJ2-5; D may be TRBD2 (5 bases). Germline CDR1 reads SGHTA; CDR2 reads FQGNSA. The V end was cut by 3 bases, the J end by 1 base, with 6 bases between. The length of the CDR3 is 13 residues. The CDR3 DNA reads TGTGCCAGCAGCTTGACTACCCAAGAGACCCAGTACTTC. It translates to CASSLTTQETQYF.

This clone was found a few times. The gene calls are TRBV19 and TRBJ1-1, with a weak D call TRBD1 (5 bases). There are 15 residues in the CDR3. Looked up from germline, CDR1 is LNHDA and CDR2 is SQIVND (reference sequence). Trimming stripped 2 bases from V and 2 bases from J, with 12 bases between. The DNA of the CDR3 is TGTGCCAGTAGTATAAGCACAGGCGGCAACACTGAAGCTTTCTTT. It yields the protein CASSISTGGNTEAFF.

This chain links TRBV4-1 with TRBJ2-1; D might be TRBD2 (5 bases). The CDR3 length is 17 residues. The germline V gene encodes CDR1 MGHRA and CDR2 YSYEKL. The V gene lost 0 bases and the J gene lost 6 bases, with 18 bases spanning the gap. CDR3: CASSQDYRQAVRNEQFF. The CDR3 region has the DNA TGCGCCAGCAGCCAAGATTATAGACAAGCGGTCCGCAATGAGCAGTTCTTC.

This rearrangement joins TRBV28 to TRBJ2-7, with 14 nucleotides matching TRBD2. The CDR3 extends over 16 amino acids. Germline assignment: CDR1 MDHEN and CDR2 SYDVKM. V was pared by 6 bases and J by 3 bases, with 7 bases of the junction left unmatched. The CDR3 loop reads CASRPPGLAGDYEQYF. The CDR3, as DNA: TGTGCCAGCAGGCCCCCGGGACTAGCGGGAGACTACGAGCAGTACTTC.

The DNA for the CDR3 is TGTGCCAGCAGCTCCTGGGACAGCCACGAGCAGTACTTC. Protein: CASSSWDSHEQYF. V gene TRBV7-8 combines with J gene TRBJ2-7; the match to TRBD1 covers 7 bases. The CDR3 runs to 13 residues. After removal of 4 bases from V and 5 bases from J, the junction contained 5 bases not matched to a gene. Germline CDR1 SGHVS, CDR2 FQNEAQ.

This sequence joins TRBV15 and TRBJ2-5; TRBD1 matches 8 bases. This CDR3 region has 15 residues. With 2 bases clipped from V and 5 bases from J, the junction kept 7 bases outside the gene matches. The germline V gene has CDR1 LNHNV and CDR2 YYDKDF (reference sequence). DNA of the CDR3: TGTGCCACCAGCAGATTAACAGGGGGTCTGGAGACCCAGTACTTC. It codes for CATSRLTGGLETQYF.

The rearrangement links TRBV6-6 to TRBJ1-1; no definite D call. The V end lost 4 bases, the J end lost 1 base, and 4 bases lay between the germline ends. Germline lookup yields CDR1 MNHNY and CDR2 SVGAGI (reference sequence). This CDR3 is built from 12 residues. DNA of the CDR3: TGTGCCAGCAGTTTCAGGAACACTGAAGCTTTCTTT. Translation: CASSFRNTEAFF.

This chain links TRBV5-1 with TRBJ1-2; no clear D. The CDR3 consists of 14 residues. The ends were cut back, 4 bases at V and 4 bases at J, with 14 bases in the middle. Germline V lookup: CDR1 SGHRS, CDR2 YFSETQ. The CDR3 DNA follows: TGCGCCAGCAGCGTATCGGCAGCCTCCTATGGCTACACCTTC. It yields the protein CASSVSAASYGYTF.